Listed here are 12 T cell receptor beta chains from one sample, sequenced in a study of T cells expressing NK-cell markers. TCRdb reworked the 5' RACE reads into one entry per CDR3 protein, no DNA. This sample contains about 410,000 distinct CDR3 sequences. Sequenced material: blood T cells: a sorted CD56 or NKG2C T cell subset, CD4+ or CD8+ T cells, or bulk PBMC T cells (not recorded which). The receptors were gathered from a woman in her forties or fifties in good health.

This rearrangement joins TRBV20-1 to TRBJ2-1; the TRBD2 assignment by TCRdb is unverifiable without DNA. Germline V CDR1 and CDR2: DFQATT, SNEGSKA (reference sequence). The CDR3 loop spans 14 amino acids. CDR3 amino acids: CSAIFLAEYNEQFF.

This chain joins TRBV9 and TRBJ2-1. Germline CDR1 reads SGDLS; CDR2 reads YYNGEE. The CDR3 loop spans 14 amino acids. CDR3 protein: CASTLDAVSNEQFF.

The CDR3 sequence: CASSQGGTNSPLHF. V gene TRBV12-3 or TRBV12-4 combines with J gene TRBJ1-6; TCRdb picks TRBD1, but there is no DNA to check that call. The CDR3 covers 14 residues.

J is TRBJ2-1 and V is TRBV27. This CDR3 has 13 residues. The germline V gene encodes CDR1 MNHEY and CDR2 SMNVEV (reference sequence). Here the CDR3 reads CASGYEPYNEQFF.

The chain carries TRBV29-1 and TRBJ2-1; TCRdb proposes TRBD2, but this gene call is untestable without DNA. The CDR3 totals 11 residues. In germline, CDR1 is SQVTM, CDR2 ANQGSEA. The chain's CDR3 is CSEGVGPARFF.

The V call is TRBV12-3 or TRBV12-4, the J call TRBJ2-3; TCRdb's D call, TRBD2, is unchecked because there is no DNA. The CDR3 contains 13 residues. This chain's CDR3 is CASSSGPSLTEYF.

This rearrangement joins TRBV14 to TRBJ1-1. Germline CDR1 SGHDN, CDR2 FVKESK. The length of the CDR3 is 11 residues. The CDR3 sequence: CASSPYTEAFF. The variable domain in full, with the rest retrieved from reference TRBV14 and TRBJ1-1, is EAGVTQFPSHSVIEKGQTVTLRCDPISGHDNLYWYRRVMGKEIKFLLHFVKESKQDESGMPNNRFLAERTGGTYSTLKVQPAELEDSGVYFCASSPYTEAFFGQGTRLTVV.

The chain recombines TRBV4-1 with TRBJ2-1; TCRdb selects TRBD2, and the lack of DNA leaves this call unchecked. Per germline, CDR1 MGHRA and CDR2 YSYEKL. The length of the CDR3 is 14 residues. The chain's CDR3 is CASNDLARNNEQFF.

The chain combines TRBV25-1 with TRBJ1-5; TCRdb returns TRBD1, unconfirmable since there is no DNA. CDR3 length: 18 residues. Germline CDR1 reads MGHDK; CDR2 reads SYGVNS. This CDR3 reads CASSEPVGAGKRNQPQHF.

The chain joins TRBV12-3 or TRBV12-4 to TRBJ1-2; the TCRdb call, TRBD1, lacks DNA for checking. CDR3 length equals 14 residues. The CDR3 is CASSIDRVSYGYTF.

The V and J genes are TRBV5-1 and TRBJ2-7. Germline V CDR1 and CDR2: SGHRS, YFSETQ. The CDR3 has 14 residues. The CDR3 sequence is CASSSHKLPYEQYF. Full variable domain (rest looked up from reference TRBV5-1 and TRBJ2-7): KAGVTQTPRYLIKTRGQQVTLSCSPISGHRSVSWYQQTPGQGLQFLFEYFSETQRNKGNFPGRFSGRQFSNSRSEMNVSTLELGDSALYLCASSSHKLPYEQYFGPGTRLTVT.

The chain joins TRBV12-3 or TRBV12-4 to TRBJ2-3. The CDR3 has 14 amino acids. CDR3 residues: CASRMGLAADTQYF.